The source of this TCR beta chain is a study of T cells after yellow fever vaccination. Germline V gene data show CDR1 as SGHDN and CDR2 as FVKESK. The CDR3 is 16 amino acids. V was trimmed by 4 bases and J by 6 bases, leaving 20 bases between them. Synthesis of TCR cDNA relied on 5'RACE template switching, which attached a universal primer site and UMIs. TCRdb independently ran MiXCR on the 5' RACE reads; one entry per CDR3 protein. The sample yields a few hundred thousand distinct CDR3 sequences, about a sixth seen once. In its sample, this clonotype was seen a few times. This material consisted of PBMCs, taken around 5 days after the first yellow fever vaccination. V and J are TRBV14 and TRBJ2-3; a weak D match, TRBD2 (6 bases). The sequence came from a young man who received the YFV17D yellow fever vaccine. The CDR3 DNA sequence: TGTGCCAGCAGCCGGGGGGTCGCCGGGGCCGGGGATACGCAGTATTTT. This sequence encodes CASSRGVAGAGDTQYF.